This T cell receptor beta chain was recovered during a study of molecular identifiers for immune sequencing clone quantification. Study details: In replicates, RNA from approximately 22,000 or 94,000 naive CD8 cells was split five ways, four sequenced.

Notes on the study in general: Clones exceeding 20 RNA copies carried over 99% of effector molecules but under 1% of naive-cell molecules.

V lost 5 bases to trimming and J lost 5 bases; unmatched junction nucleotides: 13. CDR1 and CDR2 (germline): SGHVS, FNYEAQ. This CDR3 contains 18 residues. The table lists this clonotype with many counts. What it binds is unknown. One entry per CDR3 protein, called by TCRdb with MiXCR from the PCR reads. The sample lists about 640,000 distinct CDR3 sequences, about 20% occurring once. The source material was naive CD8+ T cells from blood, with Jurkat cell RNA spiked in. Subset defined: FACS-sorted CD8+CD4-CCR7+CD45RA+ naive T cells. J is TRBJ2-5 and V is TRBV7-6, with 14 bases aligning to TRBD2. The clonotype originates from a human donor in good health. Some libraries in this study had Jurkat cell RNA spiked in. The chain's CDR3 is CASSEGAGTSGSWETQYF. CDR3 sequence (DNA): TGTGCCAGCAGCGAAGGAGCCGGGACTAGCGGGAGTTGGGAGACCCAGTACTTC. Full variable domain (rest looked up from reference TRBV7-6 and TRBJ2-5): GAGVSQSPRYKVTKRGQDVALRCDPISGHVSLYWYRQALGQGPEFLTYFNYEAQQDKSGLPNDRFSAERPEGSISTLTIQRTEQRDSAMYRCASSEGAGTSGSWETQYFGPGTRLLVL.